This TCR beta chain came from a study of blood T cell repertoires in COVID-19. Study background: The United States, Italy and Spain supplied acute and convalescent COVID-19 samples.

Method: immunoSEQ multiplex PCR; TCRdb's copy keeps in-frame clones and lacks some. This sample has more than 80,000 clones, with under 85% found just once. V dropped 4 bases and J dropped 4; count of bases not matched to a gene: 7. This CDR3 spans 15 amino acids. Germline V gene data show CDR1 as SGHRS and CDR2 as YFSETQ. This receptor was identified in a woman aged 55 to 70 with acute or convalescent COVID-19. The rearrangement links TRBV5-1 to TRBJ2-2, with 7 bases matching TRBD1. Sequenced: peripheral blood. CDR3 in amino acids: CASSPTGAGTGELFF. DNA for the CDR3: TGCGCCAGCAGCCCCACAGGGGCCGGCACCGGGGAGCTGTTTTTT.